This T cell receptor (beta chain) was identified in a study of OX40 agonist ivuxolimab in advanced cancers. Profiling relied on immunoSEQ multiplex PCR, and the TCRdb table lists in-frame clones only, not all of them. The sample lists roughly 32,000 clones; roughly 84% were seen once. The table lists this clone with a count of one. Germline V gene sequence: CDR1 LGHNA, CDR2 YSLEER. Trimming shortened V by 1 base and J by 3 bases, and 10 bases separated the two germline ends. This CDR3 region has 15 residues. This chain connects TRBV4-3 to TRBJ2-1; D not resolved. This receptor was taken from an adult with an advanced solid tumor such as melanoma, head and neck, liver or kidney cancer. The sample was CD4+ or CD8+ T cells sorted from blood, taken in a trial of the OX40 agonist ivuxolimab. CDR3 amino acids: CASSQGGRVYNEQFF. DNA for the CDR3: TGCGCCAGCAGCCAAGGGGGTCGGGTCTACAATGAGCAGTTCTTC.